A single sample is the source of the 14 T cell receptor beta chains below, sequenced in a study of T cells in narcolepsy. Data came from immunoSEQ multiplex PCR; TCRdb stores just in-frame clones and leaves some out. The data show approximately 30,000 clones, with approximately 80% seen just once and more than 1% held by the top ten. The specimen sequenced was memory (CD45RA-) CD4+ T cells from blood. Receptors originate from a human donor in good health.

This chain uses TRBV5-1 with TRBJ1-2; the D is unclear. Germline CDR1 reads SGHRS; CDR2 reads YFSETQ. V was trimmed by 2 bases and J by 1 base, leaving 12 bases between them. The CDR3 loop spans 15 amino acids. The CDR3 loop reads CASSLSLQNNYGYTF. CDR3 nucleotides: TGCGCCAGCAGCTTATCTCTGCAGAATAACTATGGCTACACCTTC.

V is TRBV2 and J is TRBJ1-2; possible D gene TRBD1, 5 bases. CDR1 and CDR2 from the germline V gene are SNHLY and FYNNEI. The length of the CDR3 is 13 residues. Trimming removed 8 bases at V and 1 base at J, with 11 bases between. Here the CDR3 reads CASSTDNNYGYTF. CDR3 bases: TGTGCCAGCTCGACAGATAATAACTATGGCTACACCTTC.

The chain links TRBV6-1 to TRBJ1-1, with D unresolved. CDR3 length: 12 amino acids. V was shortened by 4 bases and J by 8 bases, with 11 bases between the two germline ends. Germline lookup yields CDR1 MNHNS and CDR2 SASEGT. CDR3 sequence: CASSVPGPEAFF. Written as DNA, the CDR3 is TGTGCCAGCAGTGTCCCGGGCCCCGAAGCTTTCTTT.

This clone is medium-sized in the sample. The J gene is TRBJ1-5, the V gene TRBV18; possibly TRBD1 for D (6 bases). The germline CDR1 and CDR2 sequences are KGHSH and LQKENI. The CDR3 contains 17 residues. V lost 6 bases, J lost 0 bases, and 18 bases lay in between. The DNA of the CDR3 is TGTGCCAGCTCTCACGGACAGAGCATACTTAGCAATCAGCCCCAGCATTTT. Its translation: CASSHGQSILSNQPQHF.

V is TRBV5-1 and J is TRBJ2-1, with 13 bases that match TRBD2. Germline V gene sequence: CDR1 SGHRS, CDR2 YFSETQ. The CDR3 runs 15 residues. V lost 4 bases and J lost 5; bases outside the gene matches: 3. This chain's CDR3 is CASSPGTSGDNEQFF. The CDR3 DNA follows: TGCGCCAGCAGCCCGGGGACTAGCGGGGACAATGAGCAGTTCTTC.

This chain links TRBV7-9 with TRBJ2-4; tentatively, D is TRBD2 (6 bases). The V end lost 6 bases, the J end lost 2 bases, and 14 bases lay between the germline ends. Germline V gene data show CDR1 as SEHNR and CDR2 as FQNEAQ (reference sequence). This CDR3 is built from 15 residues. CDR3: CASRAPGTSKNIQYF. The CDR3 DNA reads TGTGCCAGCAGGGCCCCCGGGACTTCCAAAAACATTCAGTACTTC.

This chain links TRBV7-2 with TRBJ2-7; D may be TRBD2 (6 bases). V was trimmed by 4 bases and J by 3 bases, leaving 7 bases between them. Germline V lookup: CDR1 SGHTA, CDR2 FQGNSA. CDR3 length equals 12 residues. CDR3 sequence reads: CASSSTSYEQYF. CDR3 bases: TGTGCCAGCAGCTCGACTAGCTACGAGCAGTACTTC.

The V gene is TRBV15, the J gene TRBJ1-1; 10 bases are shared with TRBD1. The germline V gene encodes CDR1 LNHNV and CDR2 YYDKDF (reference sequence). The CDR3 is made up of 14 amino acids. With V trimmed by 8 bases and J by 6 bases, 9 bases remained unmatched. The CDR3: CATRRQGALSEAFF. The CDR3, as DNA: TGTGCCACCCGACGACAGGGGGCTCTGTCTGAAGCTTTCTTT.

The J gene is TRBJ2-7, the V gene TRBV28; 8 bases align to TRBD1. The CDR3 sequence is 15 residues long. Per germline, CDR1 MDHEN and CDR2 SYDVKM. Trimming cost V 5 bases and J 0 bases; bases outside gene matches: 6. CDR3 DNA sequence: TGTGCCAGCAGTACTCAGGGGGCAAGCTCCTACGAGCAGTACTTC. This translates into CASSTQGASSYEQYF.

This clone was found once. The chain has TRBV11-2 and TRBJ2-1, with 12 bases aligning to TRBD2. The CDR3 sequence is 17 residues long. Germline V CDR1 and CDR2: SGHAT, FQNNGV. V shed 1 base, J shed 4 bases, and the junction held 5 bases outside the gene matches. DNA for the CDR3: TGTGCCAGCAGCTTAGGTCGTCTAGCGGGAGGGTACAATGAGCAGTTCTTC. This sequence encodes CASSLGRLAGGYNEQFF.

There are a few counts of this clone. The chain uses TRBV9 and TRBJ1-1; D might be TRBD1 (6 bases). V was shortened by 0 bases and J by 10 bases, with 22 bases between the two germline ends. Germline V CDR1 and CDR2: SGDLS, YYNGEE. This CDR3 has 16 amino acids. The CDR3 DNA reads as TGTGCCAGCAGCGTAGGGGGGGCGACTCTGGAAACTAGAGCTTTCTTT. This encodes CASSVGGATLETRAFF.

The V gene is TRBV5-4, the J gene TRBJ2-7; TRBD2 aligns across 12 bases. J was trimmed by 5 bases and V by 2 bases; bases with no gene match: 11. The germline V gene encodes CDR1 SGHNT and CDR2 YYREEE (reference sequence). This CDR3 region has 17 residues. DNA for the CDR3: TGTGCCAGCAGCTTTGGGACTAGCGGGTCCGGACCCAACGAGCAGTACTTC. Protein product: CASSFGTSGSGPNEQYF.

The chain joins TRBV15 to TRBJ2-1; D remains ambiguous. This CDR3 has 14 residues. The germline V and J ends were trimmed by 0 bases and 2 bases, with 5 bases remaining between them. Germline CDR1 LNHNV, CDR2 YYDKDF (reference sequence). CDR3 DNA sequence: TGTGCCACCAGCAGAGATACAGCCTACAATGAGCAGTTCTTC. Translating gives CATSRDTAYNEQFF.

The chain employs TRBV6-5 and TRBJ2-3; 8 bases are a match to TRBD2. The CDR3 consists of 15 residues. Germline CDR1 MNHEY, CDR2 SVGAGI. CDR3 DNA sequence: TGTGCAAGCCGAGTAGGGACTAGTCGAACAGATACGCAGTATTTT. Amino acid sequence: CASRVGTSRTDTQYF.